The 25 T cell receptor beta chains given below trace back to one sample, sequenced in a study of a mutant IDH1 vaccine in newly diagnosed glioma. Method: immunoSEQ multiplex PCR; TCRdb's copy keeps in-frame clones and lacks some. Seen here are about 51,000 clones, just under 80% observed once, and the top ten hold approximately 5.2%. These receptors have no known antigen. Noted time point: week 5, during vaccination. In the vaccine, a single dose held 300 ug of the mutant IDH1 20-mer peptide, along with topical imiquimod. This sample comprised PBMCs, obtained from a glioma patient whose treatment included an IDH1 peptide vaccine. Receptor source: a man in his forties or fifties with glioma.

The chain employs TRBV7-2 and TRBJ1-2; perhaps TRBD1 as D (6 bases). The CDR3 spans 13 residues. In germline, CDR1 is SGHTA, CDR2 FQGNSA. The germline V and J ends were trimmed by 1 base and 3 bases, with 6 bases remaining between them. CDR3 residues: CASSLGQDYGYTF. Here the CDR3 DNA reads TGTGCCAGCAGCTTAGGACAGGACTATGGCTACACCTTC.

The genes are TRBV6-5 and TRBJ1-1, with TRBD1 as a possible D gene (6 bases). The CDR3 length is 15 residues. Germline V lookup: CDR1 MNHEY, CDR2 SVGAGI. Trimming removed 7 bases at V and 4 bases at J, with 19 bases between. The CDR3: CASTRGGEGGTEAFF. CDR3 in DNA: TGTGCCAGCACCCGGGGAGGGGAGGGGGGCACTGAAGCTTTCTTT.

The chain links TRBV2 to TRBJ1-2; D ambiguous. CDR3 length equals 11 residues. V was trimmed by 2 bases and J by 12 bases, leaving 10 bases between them. Germline assignment: CDR1 SNHLY and CDR2 FYNNEI. This CDR3 is CASSEMSQNTF. In nucleotides, the CDR3 is TGTGCCAGCAGTGAAATGAGCCAGAACACCTTC.

The gene calls are TRBV5-4 and TRBJ2-7; TRBD2 might be the D (7 bases). V was cut by 7 bases and J by 0 bases, with 14 bases left in between. The length of the CDR3 is 14 residues. The germline gives CDR1 SGHNT, CDR2 YYREEE (reference sequence). The CDR3 sequence is CASVEAGASYEQYF. The CDR3 bases are TGTGCCAGCGTCGAGGCGGGGGCCTCCTACGAGCAGTACTTC.

This chain connects TRBV6-4 to TRBJ1-1, with no clear D. Looked up from germline, CDR1 is MRHNA and CDR2 is SNTAGT. The CDR3 contains 12 residues. Deletions cut 0 bases from V and 8 bases from J, with 7 bases between. The CDR3 reads CASSDSGGEAFF. For the CDR3, the DNA is TGTGCCAGCAGTGACTCCGGCGGGGAAGCTTTCTTT.

This chain links TRBV5-1 with TRBJ2-7; the D is unclear. CDR3 length equals 14 residues. Germline assignment: CDR1 SGHRS and CDR2 YFSETQ. V was pared by 4 bases and J by 0 bases, with 11 bases between. The CDR3 here is CASSPTASSYEQYF. The CDR3 DNA reads TGCGCCAGCAGCCCGACGGCTAGCTCCTACGAGCAGTACTTC.

This clone was seen just once. This sequence joins TRBV10-1 and TRBJ2-6, with a weak D call TRBD1 (5 bases). With 0 bases removed from V and 2 bases from J, the gap between germline ends came to 5 bases. The CDR3 runs to 15 residues. Germline V CDR1 and CDR2: WNHNN, SYGVQD (reference sequence). CDR3 coding DNA: TGCGCCAGCAGTGAGTCCAGGGCTGGGGCCAACGTCCTGACTTTC. Protein sequence: CASSESRAGANVLTF.

This clone was counted a single time. This chain uses TRBV19 with TRBJ1-2, with TRBD1 matching 11 bases. The germline CDR1 and CDR2 sequences are LNHDA and SQIVND (reference sequence). Trimming at V came to 7 bases and at J to 3 bases, leaving 4 bases not matched to a gene. The CDR3 spans 14 residues. The chain's CDR3 is CASKDRGRYYGYTF. The CDR3 DNA follows: TGTGCCAGTAAGGACAGGGGGCGATACTATGGCTACACCTTC.

CDR3 nucleotides: TGTGCCAGCAGGCCAAGGGGGAAAGGGTGGGTCACTGAAGCTTTCTTT. Translated, it gives CASRPRGKGWVTEAFF. The chain recombines TRBV6-6 with TRBJ1-1, with D perhaps matching TRBD1 (6 bases). The CDR3 runs 16 residues. V lost 6 bases and J 4 bases, leaving 21 bases between the germline ends. From germline, CDR1 is MNHNY and CDR2 SVGAGI (reference sequence).

The J gene is TRBJ2-3, the V gene TRBV10-2; D gene uncertain. Germline V gene data show CDR1 as WSHSY and CDR2 as SAAADI. The V and J ends lost 3 bases and 6 bases respectively, with 19 bases between them. The CDR3 is made up of 16 amino acids. For the CDR3, the DNA is TGCGCCAGCAGTGATATAGAAGAATCGGAAGGGGATACGCAGTATTTT. Its translation is CASSDIEESEGDTQYF.

The chain is built from TRBV7-8 and TRBJ2-2; no firm D call. Trimming removed 1 base at V and 8 bases at J, with 5 bases between. The CDR3 totals 12 residues. Germline V lookup: CDR1 SGHVS, CDR2 FQNEAQ. The CDR3 DNA reads as TGTGCCAGCAGCTTAGAACCGGGGGAGCTGTTTTTT. This codes for CASSLEPGELFF.

In nucleotides, the CDR3 is TGTGCCAGCAGCATTAGCGGGGGGGCCGAGTCCGCCAATGAGCAGTTCTTC. Translating gives CASSISGGAESANEQFF. The rearrangement links TRBV7-2 to TRBJ2-1; the match to TRBD2 covers 11 bases. With V trimmed by 5 bases and J by 6 bases, 12 bases remained unmatched. The length of the CDR3 is 17 residues. Germline loops: CDR1 SGHTA, CDR2 FQGNSA.

This clone was counted a single time. The chain has TRBV27 and TRBJ2-7; TRBD1 or TRBD2 may be the D gene (5 bases each). Germline loops: CDR1 MNHEY, CDR2 SMNVEV (reference sequence). The V end lost 7 bases, the J end lost 3 bases, and 13 bases lay between the germline ends. The CDR3 consists of 13 residues. For the CDR3, the DNA is TGTGCCAGCAATGAGGGGTACGGCTACGAGCAGTACTTC. This encodes CASNEGYGYEQYF.

This clone occurred once. The CDR3 protein is CASSRQGTGTEAFF. For the CDR3, the DNA is TGTGCCAGCAGCCGACAGGGGACGGGCACTGAAGCTTTCTTT. The genes are TRBV9 and TRBJ1-1; 8 nucleotides match TRBD1. With V trimmed by 4 bases and J by 4 bases, 6 bases remained unmatched. Looked up from germline, CDR1 is SGDLS and CDR2 is YYNGEE. The CDR3 is 14 amino acids. Variable domain in full (rest from reference TRBV9 and TRBJ1-1): DSGVTQTPKHLITATGQRVTLRCSPRSGDLSVYWYQQSLDQGLQFLIQYYNGEERAKGNILERFSAQQFPDLHSELNLSSLELGDSALYFCASSRQGTGTEAFFGQGTRLTVV.

The rearrangement links TRBV10-2 to TRBJ1-6; possibly TRBD1 for D (5 bases). The CDR3 has 15 residues. V was clipped by 5 bases and J by 5 bases, with 13 bases between them. Germline assignment: CDR1 WSHSY and CDR2 SAAADI. CDR3 bases: TGCGCCAGCAGTCGGGGGGGTCTAAATAATTCACCCCTCCACTTT. Translating it yields CASSRGGLNNSPLHF.

J is TRBJ1-2 and V is TRBV7-3; unclear D gene. CDR1 and CDR2 from the germline V gene are SGHTA and FQGTGA. V was shortened by 6 bases and J by 0 bases, with 8 bases between the two germline ends. The CDR3 runs to 13 residues. CDR3 DNA sequence: TGTGCCAGCAGTCCCGGGTCTAACTATGGCTACACCTTC. It encodes CASSPGSNYGYTF.

The rearrangement uses TRBV9 and TRBJ2-5; possible D gene TRBD2, 6 bases. The germline CDR1 and CDR2 sequences are SGDLS and YYNGEE. CDR3 length: 17 amino acids. V lost 0 bases and J lost 1, with 16 bases in between. The CDR3 coding sequence is TGTGCCAGCAGCGTAGCGGCCAGCGGGCACTCCCAAGAGACCCAGTACTTC. It specifies CASSVAASGHSQETQYF.

The chain joins TRBV9 to TRBJ1-1; no reliable D call. The CDR3 spans 15 residues. The germline V and J ends were trimmed by 5 bases and 0 bases, with 14 bases remaining between them. From germline, CDR1 is SGDLS and CDR2 YYNGEE. CDR3 in amino acids: CASSRARNMNTEAFF. The CDR3 DNA reads TGTGCCAGCAGTCGGGCCCGAAACATGAACACTGAAGCTTTCTTT.

The rearrangement joins TRBV6-6 to TRBJ1-4, with D perhaps matching TRBD1 (5 bases). The CDR3 consists of 12 residues. V lost 6 bases and J lost 5, with 7 bases in between. Germline assignment: CDR1 MNHNY and CDR2 SVGAGI (reference sequence). CDR3 protein: CASRPGNEKLFF. CDR3 sequence (DNA): TGTGCCAGCAGACCAGGGAATGAAAAACTGTTTTTT.

The rearrangement joins TRBV7-9 to TRBJ2-1; D not certain. V gave up 1 base and J gave up 8 bases, with 6 bases separating them. The CDR3 runs to 12 residues. Germline assignment: CDR1 SEHNR and CDR2 FQNEAQ (reference sequence). The CDR3 nucleotides read TGTGCCAGCAGCTTAGAGCGCGATGAGCAGTTCTTC. This encodes CASSLERDEQFF.

V usage is TRBV6-1 and J usage is TRBJ2-7; a weak D match, TRBD2 (6 bases). The germline CDR1 and CDR2 sequences are MNHNS and SASEGT. Between the trimmed V and J ends, which lost 3 bases and 2 bases, there was a span of 14 bases. There are 15 residues in the CDR3. The CDR3 here is CASSERGTGAYEQYF. CDR3 sequence (DNA): TGTGCCAGCAGTGAGCGCGGGACTGGAGCCTACGAGCAGTACTTC.

CDR3 loop: CASSEGPLAGYNEQFF. CDR3 nucleotide sequence: TGCGCCAGCAGTGAGGGTCCACTAGCGGGATACAATGAGCAGTTCTTC. The rearrangement links TRBV5-1 to TRBJ2-1; 10 nucleotides align to TRBD2. The V and J ends lost 5 bases and 4 bases, in that order; junction bases with no gene match: 9. There are 16 residues in the CDR3. CDR1 is SGHRS and CDR2 is YFSETQ in the germline V gene.

This clone was counted once. The rearrangement joins TRBV28 to TRBJ1-4; D is unresolved. Looked up from germline, CDR1 is MDHEN and CDR2 is SYDVKM. The CDR3 loop spans 12 amino acids. V gave up 5 bases and J gave up 5 bases, with 6 bases separating them. CDR3: CASSIENEKLFF. DNA of the CDR3: TGTGCCAGCAGTATCGAAAATGAAAAACTGTTTTTT. The whole variable domain, remainder taken from reference TRBV28 and TRBJ1-4, is DVKVTQSSRYLVKRTGEKVFLECVQDMDHENMFWYRQDPGLGLRLIYFSYDVKMKEKGDIPEGYSVSREKKERFSLILESASTNQTSMYLCASSIENEKLFFGSGTQLSVL.

This clone appeared a few times. V gene TRBV5-4 combines with J gene TRBJ1-4; no clear D. This CDR3 has 14 amino acids. Germline assignment: CDR1 SGHNT and CDR2 YYREEE (reference sequence). Trimming took 0 bases from V and 8 from J, leaving 11 bases between them. The CDR3, as DNA: TGTGCCAGCAGCTTGGGGGGATCAAAGGAAAAACTGTTTTTT. It encodes CASSLGGSKEKLFF.

The chain has TRBV29-1 and TRBJ2-6; TRBD1 matches 12 bases. Unmatched junction bases numbered 5, after V lost 8 bases and J lost 3 bases. The CDR3 length is 15 residues. The germline CDR1 and CDR2 sequences are SQVTM and ANQGSEA. CDR3 protein: CSIWDRGLGANVLTF. The DNA of the CDR3 is TGCAGCATTTGGGACAGGGGGCTTGGGGCCAACGTCCTGACTTTC.